The 15 T cell receptor beta chains presented below share a single source sample, sequenced in a study of shared clonotypes between healthy human individuals. Measured with immunoSEQ multiplex PCR; TCRdb has only the in-frame clones, and not every one. The sample consists of a few hundred thousand clones, roughly 97% of them appearing once. Sequenced material: naive CD4+ T cells sorted from blood. Documented subset: CD45RA+ positively selected. These receptors all stem from a woman in her thirties in good health.

The rearrangement links TRBV27 to TRBJ2-1; no definite D call. The CDR3 has 13 residues. Trimming removed 1 base from V and 4 bases from J, with 5 bases in between. In germline, CDR1 is MNHEY, CDR2 SMNVEV (reference sequence). CDR3 sequence reads: CASSLWEYNEQFF. CDR3 DNA: TGTGCCAGCAGTTTATGGGAATACAATGAGCAGTTCTTC.

The gene calls are TRBV28 and TRBJ1-6, with TRBD1 identical over 7 bases. Germline trimming cut 8 bases from V and 5 bases from J; bases unmatched to any gene: 9. This CDR3 contains 15 residues. CDR1 is MDHEN, CDR2 SYDVKM, per germline. The chain's CDR3 is CASGFAGTDNSPLHF. CDR3 DNA: TGTGCCAGCGGGTTTGCCGGGACAGATAATTCACCCCTCCACTTT.

The rearrangement links TRBV6-4 to TRBJ2-5; perhaps TRBD2 as D (6 bases). The germline CDR1 and CDR2 sequences are MRHNA and SNTAGT. The CDR3 consists of 16 residues. Between the trimmed V and J ends, which lost 4 bases and 3 bases, there was a span of 18 bases. CDR3 in amino acids: CASSARGKIGKETQYF. The CDR3 nucleotides read TGTGCCAGCAGTGCCCGGGGGAAGATCGGAAAAGAGACCCAGTACTTC.

The V gene is TRBV27, the J gene TRBJ2-7, with 8 positions matching TRBD2. Germline loops: CDR1 MNHEY, CDR2 SMNVEV (reference sequence). Trimming at V came to 5 bases and at J to 0 bases, leaving 3 bases not matched to a gene. This CDR3 contains 14 residues. CDR3 sequence (DNA): TGTGCCAGCAGTCCCGGGACTAGCTCCTACGAGCAGTACTTC. Its protein is CASSPGTSSYEQYF.

The chain joins TRBV10-2 to TRBJ2-3; 11 positions match TRBD2. The CDR3 length is 15 residues. The ends lost 3 bases at V and 1 base at J; junction bases unmatched: 0. Germline V gene lookup returns CDR1 WSHSY and CDR2 SAAADI. This CDR3 reads CASSDSGRGTDTQYF. The CDR3 nucleotides read TGCGCCAGCAGTGATAGCGGGAGGGGCACAGATACGCAGTATTTT.

A single count supports this clone. The rearrangement uses TRBV6-1 and TRBJ2-2; no reliable D call. The V gene lost 2 bases and the J gene lost 6 bases, with 16 bases spanning the gap. The CDR3 has 16 residues. CDR1 and CDR2 from the germline V gene are MNHNS and SASEGT. Here the CDR3 DNA reads TGTGCCAGCAGTGAACGTGGAAGGCAAGAGGCCGGGGAGCTGTTTTTT. This codes for CASSERGRQEAGELFF.

V gene TRBV25-1 combines with J gene TRBJ2-5; D is unresolved. CDR3 size: 12 residues. V lost 1 base and J lost 5, with 5 bases in between. Germline V CDR1 and CDR2: MGHDK, SYGVNS. CDR3 loop: CASSEFGETQYF. As DNA, the CDR3 is TGTGCCAGCAGTGAATTCGGGGAGACCCAGTACTTC.

The chain uses TRBV27 and TRBJ2-3; the D is unclear. Germline V gives CDR1 MNHEY, CDR2 SMNVEV (reference sequence). Trimming cost V 8 bases and J 2 bases, with 20 bases left between them. The CDR3 totals 16 residues. For the CDR3, the DNA is TGTGCCAGCCGGAATACCCTCGATAGGGCCACAGATACGCAGTATTTT. It yields the protein CASRNTLDRATDTQYF.

The rearrangement links TRBV7-2 to TRBJ1-5, with TRBD1 identical over 9 bases. V trimming: 5 bases; J trimming: 4 bases; junction bases outside the gene matches: 6. The CDR3 sequence is 15 residues long. Germline V CDR1 and CDR2: SGHTA, FQGNSA. This chain's CDR3 is CASSQTGGENQPQHF. The CDR3, as DNA: TGTGCCAGCAGCCAAACAGGGGGCGAGAATCAGCCCCAGCATTTT.

V gene TRBV6-1 combines with J gene TRBJ2-7, with 10 bases lining up with TRBD2. The CDR3 runs 14 residues. J lost 2 bases, V lost 8 bases, and 6 bases had no gene match. Per germline, CDR1 MNHNS and CDR2 SASEGT. The CDR3 protein is CASRRAGGPYEQYF. The CDR3 DNA reads as TGTGCCAGCCGAAGAGCGGGAGGGCCCTACGAGCAGTACTTC.

The J gene is TRBJ2-1, the V gene TRBV4-1; 8 bases are shared with TRBD2. The CDR3 extends over 17 amino acids. From germline, CDR1 is MGHRA and CDR2 YSYEKL. V shed 0 bases, J shed 0 bases, and the junction held 4 bases outside the gene matches. CDR3 sequence reads: CASSQDQRGSSYNEQFF. CDR3 bases: TGCGCCAGCAGCCAAGATCAGCGGGGGAGCTCCTACAATGAGCAGTTCTTC.

This clone is a singleton in its sample. The chain carries TRBV11-3 and TRBJ2-7; 8 bases line up with TRBD2. The CDR3 is made up of 13 amino acids. Trimming cost V 3 bases and J 3 bases; bases outside gene matches: 1. Germline V CDR1 and CDR2: SGHNT, YENEEA. For the CDR3, the DNA is TGTGCCAGCAGCTTGGGACTAGGCTACGAGCAGTACTTC. Translated: CASSLGLGYEQYF.

The chain combines TRBV4-1 with TRBJ2-5; weak D call: TRBD2 (6 bases). Germline V gene data show CDR1 as MGHRA and CDR2 as YSYEKL. V was shortened by 0 bases and J by 1 base, with 12 bases between the two germline ends. The CDR3 covers 16 residues. The CDR3: CASSQEGGAVQETQYF. The CDR3 region has the DNA TGCGCCAGCAGCCAAGAGGGAGGAGCGGTCCAAGAGACCCAGTACTTC.

The chain recombines TRBV6-4 with TRBJ2-2; 10 nucleotides align to TRBD2. V shed 4 bases, J shed 5 bases, and the junction held 7 bases outside the gene matches. This CDR3 contains 16 residues. The V gene's germline CDR1 is MRHNA and CDR2 SNTAGT. CDR3 loop: CASSAQGLASTGELFF. DNA of the CDR3: TGTGCCAGCAGTGCCCAGGGACTAGCGTCTACCGGGGAGCTGTTTTTT.

The chain recombines TRBV28 with TRBJ2-7, with a tentative D call TRBD1 (6 bases). The CDR3 runs 17 residues. Between the trimmed V and J ends, which lost 5 bases and 1 base, there was a span of 21 bases. Germline V gene sequence: CDR1 MDHEN, CDR2 SYDVKM. This CDR3 reads CASSLMPQGTLSYEQYF. In DNA form, the CDR3 reads TGTGCCAGCAGTCTCATGCCGCAGGGGACACTATCCTACGAGCAGTACTTC.